These 10 T cell receptor beta chains came from one sample sequenced in a study of cytomegalovirus exposure and HLA in healthy donors. The study ran its PCR with 60 Vbeta and 13 Jbeta primers. Sequenced by immunoSEQ multiplex PCR; TCRdb stores in-frame clones only, minus some. The sample lists about 130,000 clones; approximately 17% were seen once. The sequenced sample was PBMCs. The receptors originated from a female donor in good health and CMV-seropositive.

The rearrangement links TRBV5-6 to TRBJ2-4; perhaps TRBD2 as D (6 bases). Per the germline V gene, CDR1 is SGHDT and CDR2 is YYEEEE. The CDR3 extends over 14 amino acids. V lost 5 bases, J lost 1 base, and 10 bases lay in between. The CDR3 DNA follows: TGTGCCAGCAGTTTTGGGGGGGCCAAAAACATTCAGTACTTC. Its protein product is CASSFGGAKNIQYF.

In this sample, this clone turned up a few times. V is TRBV29-1 and J is TRBJ2-1; tentative D call: TRBD1 (5 bases). Germline CDR1 and CDR2: SQVTM and ANQGSEA. The CDR3 runs 13 residues. The ends were cut back, 4 bases at V and 7 bases at J, with 14 bases in the middle. CDR3 coding DNA: TGCAGCGTTGTATCCAGGGTTGGGAATGAGCAGTTCTTC. Translated: CSVVSRVGNEQFF.

This sequence joins TRBV4-2 and TRBJ2-3, with 9 bases fitting TRBD2. The V gene's germline CDR1 is LGHNA and CDR2 YNFKEQ. J was trimmed by 6 bases and V by 3 bases; bases with no gene match: 7. The CDR3 covers 15 residues. The CDR3: CASSHGAGGGDTQYF. The DNA for the CDR3 is TGTGCCAGCAGCCATGGAGCGGGAGGAGGTGATACGCAGTATTTT.

This clone was seen only a few times. The genes are TRBV27 and TRBJ2-1; a weak D match, TRBD2 (7 bases). Trimming took off 6 bases at V and 14 bases at J, with 17 bases between the two ends. This CDR3 has 12 residues. Germline-derived CDR1 and CDR2 are MNHEY and SMNVEV (reference sequence). CDR3 in amino acids: CASRGGGPSKFF. The CDR3 DNA reads TGTGCCAGCAGAGGGGGAGGGCCTTCGAAGTTCTTC.

This clone was counted a few times. The chain carries TRBV2 and TRBJ2-7; TRBD1 aligns across 7 bases. CDR3 size: 13 residues. Germline V gene lookup returns CDR1 SNHLY and CDR2 FYNNEI. Trimming cost V 7 bases and J 4 bases; bases outside gene matches: 7. Written as DNA, the CDR3 is TGTGCCAGCACGGAACAGGGGTTGTACGAGCAGTACTTC. The encoded protein is CASTEQGLYEQYF.

The chain links TRBV5-8 to TRBJ2-5; TRBD2 is a possible D gene (6 bases). Germline V gene sequence: CDR1 SGHTS, CDR2 YDEGEE. Trimming cost V 10 bases and J 2 bases, with 12 bases left between them. This CDR3 spans 12 amino acids. The CDR3 loop reads CAGGRGQETQYF. The CDR3 DNA follows: TGTGCCGGAGGGCGGGGACAAGAGACCCAGTACTTC.

The chain employs TRBV10-1 and TRBJ2-3; 8 bases line up with TRBD2. The CDR3 consists of 15 residues. The J segment lost 1 base and the V segment lost 3 bases, leaving 3 bases of the junction unmatched. Germline-derived CDR1 and CDR2 are WNHNN and SYGVQD (reference sequence). DNA of the CDR3: TGCGCCAGCAGTGATCCGGGACTAGGCACAGATACGCAGTATTTT. It specifies CASSDPGLGTDTQYF.

This chain connects TRBV7-9 to TRBJ1-1; D unclear. The CDR3 consists of 15 residues. The V gene's germline CDR1 is SEHNR and CDR2 FQNEAQ (reference sequence). Trimming shortened V by 5 bases and J by 4 bases, and 17 bases separated the two germline ends. CDR3 coding DNA: TGTGCCAGCAGCCCCCGCCCCGTCACCGGCACTGAAGCTTTCTTT. This encodes CASSPRPVTGTEAFF.

Notes on this clone: At one of its ends the junction is not consistent with the germline gene, which may arise from a read error. This sequence joins TRBV7-7 and TRBJ2-1; no definite D call. CDR3 length equals 15 residues. Germline V CDR1 and CDR2: SSHAT, FNYEAQ (reference sequence). Written as DNA, the CDR3 is TGTGCTAGCAGCTTGCGCCCGGGCTCCTACAATGAGCAGTTCTTC. It is translated as CASSLRPGSYNEQFF.

The chain links TRBV2 to TRBJ2-7; 10 positions match TRBD2. Trimming cost V 11 bases and J 6 bases; bases outside gene matches: 4. This CDR3 contains 11 residues. The germline CDR1 and CDR2 sequences are SNHLY and FYNNEI. The CDR3 sequence is CAGLAGVEQYF. The CDR3 nucleotides are TGTGCCGGTCTAGCGGGAGTCGAGCAGTACTTC.